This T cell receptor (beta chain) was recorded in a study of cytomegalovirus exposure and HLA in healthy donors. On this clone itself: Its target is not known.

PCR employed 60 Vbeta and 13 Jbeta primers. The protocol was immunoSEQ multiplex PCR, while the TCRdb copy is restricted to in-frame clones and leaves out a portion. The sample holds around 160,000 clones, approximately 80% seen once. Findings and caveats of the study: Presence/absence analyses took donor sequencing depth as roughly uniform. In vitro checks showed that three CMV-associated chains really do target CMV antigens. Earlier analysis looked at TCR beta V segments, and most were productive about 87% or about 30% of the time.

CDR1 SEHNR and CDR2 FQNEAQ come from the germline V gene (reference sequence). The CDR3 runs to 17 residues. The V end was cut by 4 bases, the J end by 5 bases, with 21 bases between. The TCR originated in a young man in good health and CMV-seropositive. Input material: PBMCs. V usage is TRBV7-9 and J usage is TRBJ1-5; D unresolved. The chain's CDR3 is CASSSLILREPHQPQHF. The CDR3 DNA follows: TGTGCCAGCAGCTCACTCATCCTCCGGGAACCTCATCAGCCCCAGCATTTT.